A single sample is the source of the 7 T cell receptor beta chains below, sequenced in a study of shared clonotypes between healthy human individuals. Method: immunoSEQ multiplex PCR; TCRdb's copy keeps in-frame clones and lacks some. The repertoire includes 800,000 or so clones, 96% of them detected once, and about 0.25% sits in the top ten. Naive CD8 cells comprised CD45RO-negative, CCR7-positively selected cells, excluding terminally differentiated effector memory CD45RA+ cells. Sequencing was carried out using naive CD8+ T cells sorted from blood. These receptors were obtained from a man aged 25-40 years in good health.

V usage is TRBV11-2 and J usage is TRBJ1-4, with D uncertain. This CDR3 region has 16 residues. From germline, CDR1 is SGHAT and CDR2 FQNNGV. The V end was cut by 5 bases, the J end by 0 bases, with 13 bases between. The CDR3 sequence is CASSDTIPATNEKLFF. The CDR3 DNA reads TGTGCCAGCAGCGACACGATTCCAGCAACTAATGAAAAACTGTTTTTT.

J is TRBJ2-3 and V is TRBV27; TRBD2 aligns across 9 bases. Losses at the gene ends were 8 bases for V and 4 bases for J; bases not matched to a gene: 10. The length of the CDR3 is 15 residues. Germline values: CDR1 MNHEY, CDR2 SMNVEV (reference sequence). CDR3 sequence reads: CASWLAGELSDTQYF. CDR3 sequence (DNA): TGTGCCAGCTGGTTAGCGGGAGAACTCTCAGATACGCAGTATTTT.

The chain joins TRBV7-2 to TRBJ2-7, with 8 bases identical to TRBD2. The CDR3 spans 17 residues. The ends lost 5 bases at V and 2 bases at J; junction bases unmatched: 14. CDR1 SGHTA and CDR2 FQGNSA come from the germline V gene. The CDR3 DNA reads TGTGCCAGCAGCCAAATCTCAATAGCGGGGACGACCTACGAGCAGTACTTC. It yields the protein CASSQISIAGTTYEQYF. Based on the CDR3 plus reference TRBV7-2 and TRBJ2-7, the full variable domain is GAGVSQSPSNKVTEKGKDVELRCDPISGHTALYWYRQSLGQGLEFLIYFQGNSAPDKSGLPSDRFSAERTGGSVSTLTIQRTQQEDSAVYLCASSQISIAGTTYEQYFGPGTRLTVT.

This chain connects TRBV30 to TRBJ2-5, with D hard to call. CDR1 and CDR2 (germline): GTSNPN, SVGIG (reference sequence). The germline V and J ends were trimmed by 5 bases and 4 bases, with 5 bases remaining between them. This CDR3 has 10 residues. The CDR3, as DNA: TGTGCCTGGGACGGAGAGACCCAGTACTTC. It is translated as CAWDGETQYF.

V usage is TRBV10-1 and J usage is TRBJ2-5; D is undetermined. Germline loops: CDR1 WNHNN, CDR2 SYGVQD (reference sequence). Trimming pared 6 bases from V and 5 bases from J, leaving 7 bases between. The CDR3 totals 11 residues. The CDR3 DNA sequence: TGCGCCAGCAGCGTTACGGAGACCCAGTACTTC. As protein: CASSVTETQYF.

The chain is built from TRBV27 and TRBJ1-2, with TRBD1 identical over 7 bases. The V segment lost 6 bases and the J segment 7 bases; nucleotides outside the gene matches: 8. The germline CDR1 and CDR2 sequences are MNHEY and SMNVEV (reference sequence). This CDR3 has 13 residues. The CDR3 coding sequence is TGTGCCAGCAGCCTCGACAGGGCTGGTGGCTACACCTTC. It encodes CASSLDRAGGYTF.

In DNA, the CDR3 is TGTGCCAGCAGTGATGTGTCTAGCGGCTACGAGCAGTACTTC. Translation gives CASSDVSSGYEQYF. This chain links TRBV25-1 with TRBJ2-7, with 7 bases aligning to TRBD2. The CDR3 runs 14 residues. CDR1 is MGHDK, CDR2 SYGVNS, per germline. V lost 3 bases and J lost 3; bases outside the gene matches: 5.